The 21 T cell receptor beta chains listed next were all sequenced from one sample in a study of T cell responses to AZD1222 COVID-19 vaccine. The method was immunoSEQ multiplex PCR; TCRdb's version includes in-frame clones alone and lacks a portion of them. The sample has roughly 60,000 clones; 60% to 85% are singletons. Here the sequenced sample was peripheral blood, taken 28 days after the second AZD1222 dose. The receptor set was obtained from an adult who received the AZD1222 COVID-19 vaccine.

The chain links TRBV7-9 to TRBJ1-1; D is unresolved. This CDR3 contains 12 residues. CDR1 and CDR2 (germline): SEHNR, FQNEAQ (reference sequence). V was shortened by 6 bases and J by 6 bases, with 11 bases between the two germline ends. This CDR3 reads CASSYLGAEAFF. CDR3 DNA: TGTGCCAGCAGTTATCTGGGCGCTGAAGCTTTCTTT. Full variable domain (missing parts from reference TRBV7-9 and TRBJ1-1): DTGVSQNPRHKITKRGQNVTFRCDPISEHNRLYWYRQTLGQGPEFLTYFQNEAQLEKSRLLSDRFSAERPKGSFSTLEIQRTEQGDSAMYLCASSYLGAEAFFGQGTRLTVV.

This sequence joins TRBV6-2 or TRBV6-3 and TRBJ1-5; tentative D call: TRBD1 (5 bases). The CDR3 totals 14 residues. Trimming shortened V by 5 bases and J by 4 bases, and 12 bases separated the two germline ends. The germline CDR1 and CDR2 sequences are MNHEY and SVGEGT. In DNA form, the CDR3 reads TGTGCCAGCAGTAATCCGGGACTTAATCAGCCCCAGCATTTT. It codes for CASSNPGLNQPQHF.

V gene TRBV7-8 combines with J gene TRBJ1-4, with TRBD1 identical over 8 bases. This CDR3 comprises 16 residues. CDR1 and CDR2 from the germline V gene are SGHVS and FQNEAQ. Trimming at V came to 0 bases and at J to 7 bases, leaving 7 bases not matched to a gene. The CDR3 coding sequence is TGTGCCAGCAGCTTAGCTGGATCAGGGGGCGTTGAAAAACTGTTTTTT. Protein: CASSLAGSGGVEKLFF.

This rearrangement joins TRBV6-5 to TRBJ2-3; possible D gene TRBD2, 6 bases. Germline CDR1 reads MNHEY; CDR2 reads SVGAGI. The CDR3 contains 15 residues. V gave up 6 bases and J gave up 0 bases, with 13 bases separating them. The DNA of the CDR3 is TGTGCCAGCAGGGGGGGTGGGGCGAGCACAGATACGCAGTATTTT. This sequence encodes CASRGGGASTDTQYF.

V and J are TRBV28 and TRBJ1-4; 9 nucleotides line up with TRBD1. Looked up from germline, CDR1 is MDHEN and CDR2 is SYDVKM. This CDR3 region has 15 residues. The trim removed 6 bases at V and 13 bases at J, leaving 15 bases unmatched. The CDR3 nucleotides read TGTGCCAGCAGCCCTCCGGACAGGGGCCGTCGTGGACTGTTTTTT. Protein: CASSPPDRGRRGLFF.

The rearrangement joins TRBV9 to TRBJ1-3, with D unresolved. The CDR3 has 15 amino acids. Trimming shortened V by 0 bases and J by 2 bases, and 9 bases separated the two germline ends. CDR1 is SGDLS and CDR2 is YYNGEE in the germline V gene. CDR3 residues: CASSVDSRAGNTIYF. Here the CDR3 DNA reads TGTGCCAGCAGCGTAGACTCGCGGGCTGGAAACACCATATATTTT.

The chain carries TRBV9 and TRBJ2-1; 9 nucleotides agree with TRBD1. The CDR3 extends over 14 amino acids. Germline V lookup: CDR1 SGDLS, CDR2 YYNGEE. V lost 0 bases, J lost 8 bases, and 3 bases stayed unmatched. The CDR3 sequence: CASSVGQGGYEQFF. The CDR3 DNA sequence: TGTGCCAGCAGCGTAGGACAGGGGGGGTATGAGCAGTTCTTC.

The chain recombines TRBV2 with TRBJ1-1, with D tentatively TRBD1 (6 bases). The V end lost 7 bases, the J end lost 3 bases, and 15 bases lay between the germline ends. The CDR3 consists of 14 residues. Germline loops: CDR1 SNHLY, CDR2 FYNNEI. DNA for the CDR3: TGTGCCAGCACTCTACAGGGTTCTGACACTGAAGCTTTCTTT. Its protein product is CASTLQGSDTEAFF.

The CDR3 protein is CASSWGTGGTEAFF. Here the CDR3 DNA reads TGTGCCAGCAGCTGGGGTACAGGGGGAACTGAAGCTTTCTTT. The chain has TRBV11-3 and TRBJ1-1; 8 bases line up with TRBD1. The CDR3 is made up of 14 amino acids. V trimming: 4 bases; J trimming: 5 bases; junction bases outside the gene matches: 6. Germline CDR1 is SGHNT and CDR2 is YENEEA.

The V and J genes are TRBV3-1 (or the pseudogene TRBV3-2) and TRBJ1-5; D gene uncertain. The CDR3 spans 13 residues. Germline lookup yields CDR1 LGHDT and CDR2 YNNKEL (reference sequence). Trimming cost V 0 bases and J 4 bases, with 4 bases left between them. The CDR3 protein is CASSQDQNQPQHF. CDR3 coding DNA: TGTGCCAGCAGCCAAGATCAGAATCAGCCCCAGCATTTT.

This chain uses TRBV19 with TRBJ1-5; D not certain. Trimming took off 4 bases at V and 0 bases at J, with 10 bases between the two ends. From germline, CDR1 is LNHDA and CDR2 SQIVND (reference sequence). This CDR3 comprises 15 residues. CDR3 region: CASSRAAHSNQPQHF. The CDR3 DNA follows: TGTGCCAGTAGTAGAGCAGCCCATAGCAATCAGCCCCAGCATTTT.

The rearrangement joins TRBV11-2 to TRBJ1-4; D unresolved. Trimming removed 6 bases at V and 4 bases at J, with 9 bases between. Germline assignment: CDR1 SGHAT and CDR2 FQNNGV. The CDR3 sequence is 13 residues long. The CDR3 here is CASRLDLNEKLFF. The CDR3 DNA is TGTGCCAGCAGGCTAGACCTTAATGAAAAACTGTTTTTT.

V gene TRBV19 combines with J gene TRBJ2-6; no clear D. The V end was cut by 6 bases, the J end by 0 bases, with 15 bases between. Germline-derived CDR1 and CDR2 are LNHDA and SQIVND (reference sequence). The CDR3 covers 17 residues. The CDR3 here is CASSPQSQNSGANVLTF. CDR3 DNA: TGTGCCAGTAGCCCACAAAGCCAGAACTCTGGGGCCAACGTCCTGACTTTC.

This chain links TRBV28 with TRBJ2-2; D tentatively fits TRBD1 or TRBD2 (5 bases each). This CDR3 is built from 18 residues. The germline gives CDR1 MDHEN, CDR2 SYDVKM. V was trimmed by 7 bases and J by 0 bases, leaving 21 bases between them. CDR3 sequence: CASTQSGRWRTNTGELFF. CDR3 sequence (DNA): TGTGCCAGCACCCAATCGGGGCGGTGGCGGACGAACACCGGGGAGCTGTTTTTT. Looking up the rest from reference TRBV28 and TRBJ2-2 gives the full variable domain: DVKVTQSSRYLVKRTGEKVFLECVQDMDHENMFWYRQDPGLGLRLIYFSYDVKMKEKGDIPEGYSVSREKKERFSLILESASTNQTSMYLCASTQSGRWRTNTGELFFGEGSRLTVL.

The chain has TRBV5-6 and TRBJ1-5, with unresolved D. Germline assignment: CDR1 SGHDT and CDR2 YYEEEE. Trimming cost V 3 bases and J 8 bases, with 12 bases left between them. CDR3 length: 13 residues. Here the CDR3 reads CASSYLGVEPQHF. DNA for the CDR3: TGTGCCAGCAGCTACCTCGGGGTTGAGCCCCAGCATTTT.

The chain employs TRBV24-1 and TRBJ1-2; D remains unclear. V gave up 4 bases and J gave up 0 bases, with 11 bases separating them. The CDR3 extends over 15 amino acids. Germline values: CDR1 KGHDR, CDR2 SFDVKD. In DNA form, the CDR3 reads TGTGCCACCAGTGACTCCCCCGGGCCTAACTATGGCTACACCTTC. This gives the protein CATSDSPGPNYGYTF.

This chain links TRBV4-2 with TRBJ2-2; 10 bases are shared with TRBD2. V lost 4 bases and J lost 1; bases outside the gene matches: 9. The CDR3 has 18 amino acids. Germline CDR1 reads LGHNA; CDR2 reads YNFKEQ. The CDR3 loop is CASSPHPSGGRNTGELFF. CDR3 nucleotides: TGTGCCAGCAGCCCGCACCCTAGCGGGGGTAGGAACACCGGGGAGCTGTTTTTT.

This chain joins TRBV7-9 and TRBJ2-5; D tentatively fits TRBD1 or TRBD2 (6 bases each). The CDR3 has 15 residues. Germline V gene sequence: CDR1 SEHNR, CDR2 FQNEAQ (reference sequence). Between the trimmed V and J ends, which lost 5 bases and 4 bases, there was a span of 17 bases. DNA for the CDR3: TGTGCCAGCAGCGGCCCTGGGGGGCGTACAGAGACCCAGTACTTC. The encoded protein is CASSGPGGRTETQYF.

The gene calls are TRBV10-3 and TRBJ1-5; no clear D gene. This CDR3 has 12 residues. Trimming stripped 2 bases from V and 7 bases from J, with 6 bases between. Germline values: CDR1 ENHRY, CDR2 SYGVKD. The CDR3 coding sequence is TGTGCCATCAGTGAGGTGGAACAGCCCCAGCATTTT. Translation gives CAISEVEQPQHF.

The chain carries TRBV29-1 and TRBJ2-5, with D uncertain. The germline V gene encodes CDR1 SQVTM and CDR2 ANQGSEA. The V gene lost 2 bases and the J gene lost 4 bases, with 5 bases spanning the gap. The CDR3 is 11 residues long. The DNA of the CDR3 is TGCAGCGTTGAATCGGTAGAGACCCAGTACTTC. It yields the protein CSVESVETQYF.

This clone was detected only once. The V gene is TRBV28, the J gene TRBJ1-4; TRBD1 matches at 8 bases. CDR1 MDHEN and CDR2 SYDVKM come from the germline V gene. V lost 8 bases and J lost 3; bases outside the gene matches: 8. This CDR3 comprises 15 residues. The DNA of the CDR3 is TGTGCCAGCTCCCCAGGGGGCAGGCCTAATGAAAAACTGTTTTTT. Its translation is CASSPGGRPNEKLFF.